This is a list of T cell receptor beta chains from one sample in a study of blood T cell repertoires in COVID-19. Here immunoSEQ multiplex PCR was the method, and the copy in TCRdb shows in-frame clones only, minus some. The data contain a few hundred thousand clones, about 86% of them singletons. Sequencing was done on a sample of PBMCs or T cells enriched from blood (not recorded which). These receptors were taken from a man aged 45-65 years who had recovered from COVID-19. Both conserved end residues are trimmed from each CDR3.

v_gene: TRBV7-9; CDR3aa: ASSASGTNEKLF
v_gene: TRBV19; CDR3aa: ASSILENTEAF
v_gene: TRBV28; CDR3aa: ASYWGTEANYGYT
v_gene: TRBV4-3; CDR3aa: ASSQDTSGRSTQY
v_gene: TRBV4-2; CDR3aa: ASSQDRASGGETQY
v_gene: TRBV9; CDR3aa: ASSPETGGFDTQY
v_gene: TRBV9; CDR3aa: ASRGGLAGVTDTQY
v_gene: TRBV19; CDR3aa: ASTPLAENTGELF
v_gene: TRBV6-5; CDR3aa: ASRSQVNTGELF
v_gene: TRBV9; CDR3aa: ASSPSGQGGRGYT
v_gene: TRBV30; CDR3aa: AWSVIQSGGYT
v_gene: TRBV9; CDR3aa: ASSVGLAGVGSYNEQF
v_gene: TRBV19; CDR3aa: ASSIKGGGSTGELF
v_gene: TRBV6-5; CDR3aa: ASSPRGQASYEQY
v_gene: TRBV7-6; CDR3aa: ASSFQGGYGNTIY
v_gene: TRBV2; CDR3aa: ASRGGLAGGPDTQY
v_gene: TRBV25-1; CDR3aa: ASSERGVYGYT
v_gene: TRBV28; CDR3aa: ASTDGTFGNTIY
v_gene: TRBV5-5; CDR3aa: ASSSLTGAGNTIY
v_gene: TRBV12-2; CDR3aa: ASRPVSRAGEQF
v_gene: TRBV19; CDR3aa: ASSPDKMIFIGELF
v_gene: TRBV25-1; CDR3aa: ASSEYGGRGYNEQF
v_gene: TRBV4-1; CDR3aa: ASSPDRASGAGTDTQY
v_gene: TRBV29-1; CDR3aa: SVLPGHSNYGYT
v_gene: TRBV3-1/TRBV3-2; CDR3aa: ASSSSPGEYGYT
v_gene: TRBV18; CDR3aa: ASSPPVVTLRSSEAF
v_gene: TRBV7-3; CDR3aa: ASSLTRRGAASGGGLTGELF
v_gene: TRBV5-8; CDR3aa: ASSFSGNTIY
v_gene: TRBV4-1; CDR3aa: ASSQTGKIEGYT
v_gene: TRBV11-1; CDR3aa: ASSLVVSNTGELF
v_gene: TRBV7-3; CDR3aa: ASSLKLATYNEQF
v_gene: TRBV5-1; CDR3aa: ASSWGWGENYEQY
v_gene: TRBV18; CDR3aa: ASSPLSRLEQY
v_gene: TRBV29-1; CDR3aa: SVEDLRGYEQY
v_gene: TRBV5-1; CDR3aa: ASSLELDRLAPGELF
v_gene: TRBV7-8; CDR3aa: ASSFNSGPTYNEQF
v_gene: TRBV28; CDR3aa: ASNAGTFEDTQY
v_gene: TRBV5-1; CDR3aa: ASSLGSGGATEAF
v_gene: TRBV7-2; CDR3aa: ASSLNRVSTDTQY
v_gene: TRBV5-8; CDR3aa: ASSREAGQLSYEQY
v_gene: TRBV28; CDR3aa: ASSSGQGFIRRPYGYT
v_gene: TRBV12-5; CDR3aa: ASGLLGLGVTGELF
v_gene: TRBV5-1; CDR3aa: ASSLDGTAMNTEAF
v_gene: TRBV4-3; CDR3aa: ASSQVTRSGTSGRVGETQY
v_gene: TRBV7-7; CDR3aa: ASSLGLAGGQETQY